This T cell receptor beta chain was retrieved from a study of blood T cell repertoires in COVID-19. Across the whole study: PBMCs, B-cell-depleted T cells, or T cells were the source of the cDNA or gDNA that made up the material.

Assignment of participants to cohorts was predicated upon participant-reported clinical history. Exposed participants came across a COVID-19 case within 2 weeks before study entry. In the authors' methods: Estimation of nucleated cell counts relied on the amplification of reference gene primers. Measured with immunoSEQ multiplex PCR; TCRdb has only the in-frame clones, and not every one. That table furnishes V, J and clone size, whereas the DNA furnished D and trimming. Of about 430,000 clones in the sample, around nine tenths are singletons; the top ten hold approximately 1.5%. Germline V gene lookup returns CDR1 LNHDA and CDR2 SQIVND (reference sequence). The CDR3 is 14 residues long. Trimming removed 4 bases from V and 5 bases from J, with 14 bases in between.

The sequenced sample was PBMCs or T cells enriched from blood (not recorded which). The V gene is TRBV19, the J gene TRBJ1-1; maybe TRBD1 (6 bases). This clonotype was sampled from a woman under 30 who had been exposed to COVID-19. The CDR3 is CASSRGPGRTEAFF. CDR3 DNA sequence: TGTGCCAGTAGTAGGGGGCCTGGGAGAACTGAAGCTTTCTTT.